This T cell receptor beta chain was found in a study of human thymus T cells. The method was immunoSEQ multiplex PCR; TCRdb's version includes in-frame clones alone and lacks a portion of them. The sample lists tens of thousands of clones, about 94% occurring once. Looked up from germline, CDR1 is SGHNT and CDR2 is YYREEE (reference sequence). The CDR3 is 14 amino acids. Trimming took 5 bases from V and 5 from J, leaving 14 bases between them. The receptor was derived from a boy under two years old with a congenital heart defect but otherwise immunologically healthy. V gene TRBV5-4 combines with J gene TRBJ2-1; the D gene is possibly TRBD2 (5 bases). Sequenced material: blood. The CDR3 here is CASSKSSTHNEQFF. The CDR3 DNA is TGTGCCAGCAGTAAGTCTAGCACTCACAATGAGCAGTTCTTC.